In its sample, the clone carrying this T cell receptor beta chain was seen a few times. The antigen remains unidentified. Trimming removed 0 bases at V and 8 bases at J, with 8 bases between. The germline V gene encodes CDR1 SGHNT and CDR2 YYREEE (reference sequence). The CDR3 has 13 amino acids. Use of 60 Vbeta and 13 Jbeta primers characterized the PCR. Assay used: immunoSEQ multiplex PCR; TCRdb lists only in-frame clones, some missing. The sample contains some 150,000 clones, around 76% of which appear only once. The data originate from a study of cytomegalovirus exposure and HLA in healthy donors. Overall study context: Early on, a data release was issued that held 85 million to 95 million unique TCRs from HLA-typed donors.

General study points: In a later analysis, the majority of CMV-associated beta chains seemingly showed HLA restriction. Association of a missense DCLRE1C variant with TCR beta V- and J-gene trimming was reported in a later analysis. Segments of the TCR beta V type were, in most cases, productive about 90% or about 30% of the time in an earlier analysis.

This sequence originates from a man in his fifties or sixties in good health and CMV-seronegative. The genes are TRBV5-4 and TRBJ2-2; D gene ambiguous. The sequencing input was PBMCs. As DNA, the CDR3 is TGTGCCAGCAGCTTGGCCCCTCCGGGGGAGCTGTTTTTT. It codes for CASSLAPPGELFF.